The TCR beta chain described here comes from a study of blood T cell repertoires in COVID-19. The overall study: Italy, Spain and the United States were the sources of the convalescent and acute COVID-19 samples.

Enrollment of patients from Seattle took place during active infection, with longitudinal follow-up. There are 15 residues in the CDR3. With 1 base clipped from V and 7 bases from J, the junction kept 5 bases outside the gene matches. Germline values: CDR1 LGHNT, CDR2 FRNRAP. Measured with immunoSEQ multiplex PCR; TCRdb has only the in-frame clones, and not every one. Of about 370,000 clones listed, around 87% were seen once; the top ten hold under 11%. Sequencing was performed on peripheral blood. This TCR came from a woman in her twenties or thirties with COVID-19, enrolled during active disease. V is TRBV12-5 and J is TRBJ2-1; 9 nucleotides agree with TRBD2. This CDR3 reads CASGLGAGGQNEQFF. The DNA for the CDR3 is TGTGCTAGTGGTTTGGGAGCGGGAGGTCAAAATGAGCAGTTCTTC.